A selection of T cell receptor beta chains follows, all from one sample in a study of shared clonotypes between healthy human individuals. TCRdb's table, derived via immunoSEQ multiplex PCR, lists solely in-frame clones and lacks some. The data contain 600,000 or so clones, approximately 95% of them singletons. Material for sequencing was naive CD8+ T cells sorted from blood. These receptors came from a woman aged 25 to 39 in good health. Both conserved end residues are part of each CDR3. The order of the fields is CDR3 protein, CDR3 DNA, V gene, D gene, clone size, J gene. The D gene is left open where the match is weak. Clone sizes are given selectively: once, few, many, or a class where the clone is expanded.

CDR3: CASSLSSGLNTGELFF; DNA: TGTGCCAGCAGTTTAAGTAGCGGATTGAACACCGGGGAGCTGTTTTTT; V: TRBV27; D: -; size: -; J: TRBJ2-2
CDR3: CASSLASGYEQYF; DNA: TGTGCCAGCAGTTTGGCTAGCGGCTACGAGCAGTACTTC; V: TRBV27; D: TRBD2; size: -; J: TRBJ2-7
CDR3: CSVGELGLAGEF; DNA: TGCAGCGTGGGGGAGTTAGGGCTAGCGGGAGAATTC; V: TRBV29-1; D: TRBD2; size: once; J: TRBJ2-7
CDR3: CASQETGVTYEQYF; DNA: TGTGCCAGCCAGGAGACAGGGGTTACCTACGAGCAGTACTTC; V: TRBV27; D: TRBD1; size: -; J: TRBJ2-7
CDR3: CASSPWAETYEQYF; DNA: TGTGCCAGCAGTCCATGGGCGGAAACCTACGAGCAGTACTTC; V: TRBV28; D: -; size: -; J: TRBJ2-7
CDR3: CASSPGGNTEAFF; DNA: TGTGCCAGCTCACCAGGGGGAAACACTGAAGCTTTCTTT; V: TRBV18; D: -; size: -; J: TRBJ1-1
CDR3: CASSLAVGGNEQYF; DNA: TGCGCCAGCAGCTTGGCAGTGGGGGGAAACGAGCAGTACTTC; V: TRBV5-1; D: -; size: -; J: TRBJ2-7
CDR3: CASSQEETRPYYEQYF; DNA: TGCGCCAGCAGCCAAGAGGAGACTAGGCCCTACTACGAGCAGTACTTC; V: TRBV4-1; D: -; size: -; J: TRBJ2-7
CDR3: CASSESFSHVLYGYTF; DNA: TGCGCCAGCAGTGAGTCCTTTTCCCACGTCCTCTATGGCTACACCTTC; V: TRBV10-1; D: -; size: -; J: TRBJ1-2
CDR3: CASSSRTGGNMNTEAFF; DNA: TGTGCCAGCAGCTCCCGAACAGGGGGGAACATGAACACTGAAGCTTTCTTT; V: TRBV11-2; D: TRBD1; size: -; J: TRBJ1-1
CDR3: CASSIGGGYEQYF; DNA: TGTGCCAGTAGTATTGGAGGGGGCTACGAGCAGTACTTC; V: TRBV19; D: -; size: -; J: TRBJ2-7
CDR3: CASSSTSRSYEQYF; DNA: TGTGCCAGCAGTTCCACTAGCCGCTCCTACGAGCAGTACTTC; V: TRBV7-8; D: -; size: -; J: TRBJ2-7
CDR3: CAWRKGQPTAGGNEQFF; DNA: TGTGCCTGGAGAAAGGGACAGCCAACTGCCGGGGGCAATGAGCAGTTCTTC; V: TRBV30; D: -; size: -; J: TRBJ2-1
CDR3: CASSQGNTEAFF; DNA: TGTGCCAGCAGCCAAGGGAACACTGAAGCTTTCTTT; V: TRBV4-2; D: -; size: -; J: TRBJ1-1
CDR3: CASSVDRVEQYF; DNA: TGCGCCAGCAGCGTGGACAGGGTCGAGCAGTACTTC; V: TRBV5-1; D: TRBD1; size: -; J: TRBJ2-7
CDR3: CASTQVGTGFHEQYF; DNA: TGTGCCAGCACTCAGGTGGGGACAGGGTTCCACGAGCAGTACTTC; V: TRBV27; D: TRBD1; size: -; J: TRBJ2-7